This record looks at one T cell receptor (beta chain) sequence and its context. The antigen remains undetermined. The data are from a study of PD-1 blockade in classical Hodgkin lymphoma. Regarding the study as a whole: Baseline diversity resembling that of newly diagnosed patients was seen in complete responders.

Method: immunoSEQ multiplex PCR; TCRdb's copy keeps in-frame clones and lacks some. The table records 5,500 to 7,000 clones, 75% to 90% of them present only once. V shed 2 bases and J 5 bases; nucleotides not matched to a gene: 10. Germline values: CDR1 ENHRY, CDR2 SYGVKD. The CDR3 contains 16 residues. The time point: cycle 4 day 1 (C4D1), after more than five weeks of nivolumab. Exposure to brentuximab vedotin varied, and each patient had relapsed following autologous stem cell transplantation. V is TRBV10-3 and J is TRBJ1-2; TRBD1 agrees at 8 bases. The receptor was isolated from a human donor with classical Hodgkin lymphoma. Sequencing was performed on peripheral blood mononuclear cells (PBMCs), taken before the fourth cycle of nivolumab. The CDR3 DNA reads as TGTGCCATCAGTGAGGGACAGGGTGGCAAGAAGTATGGCTACACCTTC. Translation gives CAISEGQGGKKYGYTF.